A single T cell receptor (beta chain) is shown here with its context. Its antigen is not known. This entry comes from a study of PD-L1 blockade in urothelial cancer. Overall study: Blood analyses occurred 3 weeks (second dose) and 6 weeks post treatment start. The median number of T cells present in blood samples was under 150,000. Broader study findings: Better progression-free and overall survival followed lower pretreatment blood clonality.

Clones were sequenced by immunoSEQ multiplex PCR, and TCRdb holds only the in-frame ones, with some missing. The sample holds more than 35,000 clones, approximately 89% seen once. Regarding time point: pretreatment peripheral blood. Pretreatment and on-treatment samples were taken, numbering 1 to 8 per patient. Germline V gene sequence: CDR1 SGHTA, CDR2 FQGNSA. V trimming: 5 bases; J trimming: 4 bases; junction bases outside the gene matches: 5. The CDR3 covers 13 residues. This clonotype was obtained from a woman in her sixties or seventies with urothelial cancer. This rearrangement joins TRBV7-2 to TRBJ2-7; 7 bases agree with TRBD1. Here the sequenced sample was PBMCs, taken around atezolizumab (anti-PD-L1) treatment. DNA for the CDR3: TGTGCCAGCAGCGTTCAACAGGGGTACGAGCAGTACTTC. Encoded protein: CASSVQQGYEQYF.